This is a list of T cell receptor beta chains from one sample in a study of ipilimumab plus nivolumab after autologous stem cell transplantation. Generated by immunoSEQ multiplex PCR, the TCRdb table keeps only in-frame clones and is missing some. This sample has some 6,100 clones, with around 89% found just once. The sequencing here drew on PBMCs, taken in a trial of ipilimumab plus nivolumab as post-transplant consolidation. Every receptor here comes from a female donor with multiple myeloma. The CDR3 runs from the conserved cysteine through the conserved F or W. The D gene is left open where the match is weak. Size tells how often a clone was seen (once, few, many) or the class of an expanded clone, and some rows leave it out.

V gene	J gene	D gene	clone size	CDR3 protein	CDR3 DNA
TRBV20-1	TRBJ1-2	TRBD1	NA	CSAKGGGYTF	TGCAGTGCTAAAGGGGGCGGCTACACCTTC
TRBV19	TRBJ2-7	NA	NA	CASSLRADSNYEQYF	TGTGCCAGTAGTCTAAGGGCCGATTCGAATTACGAGCAGTACTTC
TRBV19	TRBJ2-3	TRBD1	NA	CASSWSTGVMTDTQYF	TGTGCCAGTAGTTGGAGTACAGGGGTTATGACAGATACGCAGTATTTT
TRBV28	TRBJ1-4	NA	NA	CASRFAGTTTNEKLFF	TGTGCCAGCAGGTTTGCAGGGACCACAACTAATGAAAAACTGTTTTTT
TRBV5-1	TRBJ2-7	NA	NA	CASGQGRYEQYF	TGCGCCAGCGGCCAGGGGAGGTACGAGCAGTACTTC
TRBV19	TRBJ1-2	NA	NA	CASRDRVTGANYGYTF	TGTGCCAGTAGAGACCGGGTGACGGGAGCTAACTATGGCTACACCTTC
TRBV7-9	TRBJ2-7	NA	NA	CASSLAGKSHTYEQYF	TGTGCCAGCAGCTTAGCCGGAAAGAGCCACACCTACGAGCAGTACTTC
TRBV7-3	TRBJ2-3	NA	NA	CASSSSGRTDTQYF	TGTGCCAGCAGCTCCTCGGGGCGCACAGATACGCAGTATTTT
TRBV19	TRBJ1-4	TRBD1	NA	CASKEPGTVNEKLFF	TGTGCCAGTAAGGAACCCGGGACAGTTAATGAAAAACTGTTTTTT
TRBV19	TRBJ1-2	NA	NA	CASSIVGANYGYTF	TGTGCCAGTAGTATAGTAGGGGCTAACTATGGCTACACCTTC
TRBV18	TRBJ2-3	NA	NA	CASSPPRSSHTDTQYF	TGTGCCAGCTCACCACCTAGGAGCAGCCACACAGATACGCAGTATTTT
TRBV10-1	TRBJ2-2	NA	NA	CASSVGLSTGELFF	TGCGCCAGCAGTGTCGGGTTGTCAACCGGGGAGCTGTTTTTT
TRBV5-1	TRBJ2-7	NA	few	CASSLRAEGAYEQYF	TGCGCCAGCAGCTTGCGGGCCGAAGGGGCCTACGAGCAGTACTTC
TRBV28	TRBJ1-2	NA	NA	CASSSEGNYGYTF	TGTGCCAGCAGTTCCGAGGGAAACTATGGCTACACCTTC
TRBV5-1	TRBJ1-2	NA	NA	CASSLVGWGSSYTF	TGCGCCAGCAGCTTGGTGGGGTGGGGTTCCAGCTACACCTTC
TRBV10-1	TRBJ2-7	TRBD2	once	CASRTSGRALATEQYF	TGCGCCAGCAGAACTAGCGGGAGGGCCCTAGCTACCGAGCAGTACTTC
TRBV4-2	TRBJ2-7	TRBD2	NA	CASSQGAIGLAASSYEQYF	TGTGCCAGCAGCCAAGGGGCGATCGGACTAGCCGCCAGCTCCTACGAGCAGTACTTC
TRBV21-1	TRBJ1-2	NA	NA	CASREPGQGITWGYTF	TGTGCCAGCAGGGAACCGGGACAGGGAATAACGTGGGGCTACACCTTC
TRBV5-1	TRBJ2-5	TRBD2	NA	CASSLMAGDPGETQYF	TGCGCCAGCAGCTTGATGGCGGGAGATCCGGGAGAGACCCAGTACTTC
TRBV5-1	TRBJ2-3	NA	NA	CASSLVSPGHPAQDTQYF	TGCGCCAGCAGCTTGGTTTCCCCGGGACATCCCGCACAGGATACGCAGTATTTT
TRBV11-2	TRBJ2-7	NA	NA	CASSSGRGRGFYEQYF	TGTGCCAGCAGCTCTGGAAGGGGACGGGGTTTCTACGAGCAGTACTTC
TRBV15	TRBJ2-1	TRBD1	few	CATSRVTGGSRDEQFF	TGTGCCACCAGCAGGGTGACAGGGGGATCGAGGGATGAGCAGTTCTTC
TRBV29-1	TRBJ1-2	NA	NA	CSVPSYGGDGYTF	TGCAGCGTTCCCTCCTACGGGGGGGATGGCTACACCTTC
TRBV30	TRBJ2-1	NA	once	CAWSVRYEQFF	TGTGCCTGGAGTGTACGGTATGAGCAGTTCTTC
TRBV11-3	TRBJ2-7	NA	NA	CASSSFSASYEQYF	TGTGCCAGCAGCTCCTTTAGCGCATCCTACGAGCAGTACTTC
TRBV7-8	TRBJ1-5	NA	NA	CASSFGGPNQPQHF	TGTGCCAGCAGCTTTGGGGGGCCCAATCAGCCCCAGCATTTT
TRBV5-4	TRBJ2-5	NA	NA	CASSLVEGRETQYF	TGTGCCAGCAGCTTGGTCGAGGGTAGGGAGACCCAGTACTTC
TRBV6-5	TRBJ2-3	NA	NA	CASSQQGVDADTQYF	TGTGCCAGCAGTCAACAGGGTGTCGATGCAGATACGCAGTATTTT
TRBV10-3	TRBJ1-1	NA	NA	CAMSTQGLGTEAFF	TGTGCCATGTCTACACAGGGTTTAGGCACTGAAGCTTTCTTT
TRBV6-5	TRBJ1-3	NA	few	CASSYGGISGNTIYF	TGTGCCAGCAGTTACGGAGGCATCTCTGGAAACACCATATATTTT
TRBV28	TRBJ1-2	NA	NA	CASSLRGSYGYTF	TGTGCCAGCAGTTTAAGGGGGTCCTATGGCTACACCTTC
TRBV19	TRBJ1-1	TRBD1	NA	CASTYRGTGAFNTEAFF	TGTGCCAGCACCTATCGCGGGACAGGGGCTTTCAACACTGAAGCTTTCTTT
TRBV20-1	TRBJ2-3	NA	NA	CSAETTDTQYF	TGCAGTGCAGAGACTACAGATACGCAGTATTTT
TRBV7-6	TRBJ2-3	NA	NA	CASSSSDTQYF	TGTGCCAGCAGCTCATCTGATACGCAGTATTTT
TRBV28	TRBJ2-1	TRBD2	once	CASSLRSGSTYNEQFF	TGTGCCAGCAGTTTAAGGAGCGGGAGCACCTACAATGAGCAGTTCTTC
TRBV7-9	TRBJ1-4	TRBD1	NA	CASSLKGAANEKLFF	TGTGCCAGCAGCTTAAAGGGGGCGGCTAATGAAAAACTGTTTTTT
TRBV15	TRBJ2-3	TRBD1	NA	CATSRNPQGAGGDTQYF	TGTGCCACCAGCAGAAACCCACAGGGGGCCGGGGGTGATACGCAGTATTTT
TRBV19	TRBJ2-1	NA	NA	CASSSGNSYNEQFF	TGTGCCAGTAGTTCAGGGAACTCCTACAATGAGCAGTTCTTC
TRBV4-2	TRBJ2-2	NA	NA	CASSKLADRTGELFF	TGTGCCAGCAGCAAATTAGCGGATCGCACCGGGGAGCTGTTTTTT
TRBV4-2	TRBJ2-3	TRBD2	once	CASSQGLAGGPDTQYF	TGTGCCAGCAGCCAAGGACTAGCGGGAGGGCCAGATACGCAGTATTTT
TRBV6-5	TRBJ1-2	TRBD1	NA	CASRRDRGDYGYTF	TGTGCCAGCCGTCGGGACAGGGGGGACTATGGCTACACCTTC
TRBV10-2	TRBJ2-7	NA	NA	CASSEGAGQQYF	TGCGCCAGCAGTGAGGGGGCGGGCCAGCAGTACTTC
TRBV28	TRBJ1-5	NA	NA	CASSLRQLNQPQHF	TGTGCCAGCAGTTTAAGACAGCTTAATCAGCCCCAGCATTTT
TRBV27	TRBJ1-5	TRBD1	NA	CASSSGTGNQPQHF	TGTGCCAGCAGTTCCGGGACAGGGAATCAGCCCCAGCATTTT
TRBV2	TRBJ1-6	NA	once	CASSEGLDSPLHF	TGTGCCAGCAGTGAGGGGCTCGATTCACCCCTCCACTTT
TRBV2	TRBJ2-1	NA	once	CASSEPRPYGGKPDNEQFF	TGTGCCAGCAGTGAGCCCCGTCCCTATGGGGGAAAGCCCGACAATGAGCAGTTCTTC
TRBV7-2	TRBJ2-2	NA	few	CASSLAITGAGELFF	TGTGCCAGCAGCTTAGCGATCACGGGGGCCGGGGAGCTGTTTTTT
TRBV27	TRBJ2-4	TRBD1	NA	CASSRTGEGLNIQYF	TGTGCCAGCAGCCGAACAGGGGAAGGTTTAAACATTCAGTACTTC